This paragraph covers one T cell receptor beta chain sequence. This specimen comes from a study of blood T cell repertoires in COVID-19. About the research overall: Samples representing acute and convalescent COVID-19 were sourced from the United States, Italy and Spain.

In the authors' methods: Estimated nucleated cell counts came from reference gene primer amplification. TCRdb keeps only in-frame clones here, not all; method: immunoSEQ multiplex PCR. V and J calls and clone size follow that table, whereas D and trimming were derived from the DNA. This table holds approximately 190,000 clones, roughly 86% found once. Living in 25 or so US areas, the participants were between roughly 18 and 90 years of age. The CDR3 totals 15 residues. Trimming stripped 6 bases from V and 3 bases from J, with 15 bases between. Germline V lookup: CDR1 LNHDA, CDR2 SQIVND (reference sequence).

The rearrangement uses TRBV19 and TRBJ1-5; D not resolved. This sequence was found in a woman in her thirties or forties in a cohort exposed to, infected with or recovered from COVID-19 (not recorded which). The sequencing input was PBMCs or T cells enriched from blood (not recorded which). CDR3 sequence (DNA): TGTGCCAGTAGCCTTATGGGCAGTTTCAATCAGCCCCAGCATTTT. This translates into CASSLMGSFNQPQHF.